The clone carrying this TCR beta chain was seen at least ten times. Its antigen is not known. Sequencing libraries made from TCR beta cDNA carried unique molecular identifiers. The yield from roughly 1 to 10 million T cells was 500,000 or so cDNA molecules in total. TCRdb re-called the PCR reads through MiXCR, storing one row per CDR3 protein. The profile covers fewer than 700,000 distinct CDR3 sequences, with about 40% appearing a single time and about 1.5% taken by the ten largest. The sample originates from a study of post-analysis software for immune sequencing data. Overall study: Clinical courses comprised relapsing-remitting, secondary progressive and progressive-relapsing multiple sclerosis. Study-wide findings and caveats: Controls significantly exceeded multiple sclerosis patients in normalized Chao1 diversity. Four to six TRBV segments were significantly more frequent in patients than in controls. TRBV5-6, TRBV5-1 and TRBV20-1 were among these segments. With F measure, samples from one preparation batch clustered together strongly.

The trim removed 6 bases at V and 3 bases at J, leaving 7 bases unmatched. Germline V gene lookup returns CDR1 ENHRY and CDR2 SYGVKD. This CDR3 spans 14 amino acids. This sequence was found in a girl aged 5-17 years with multiple sclerosis. The sequenced sample consisted of blood. The chain uses TRBV10-3 and TRBJ2-5, with TRBD1 matching over 7 bases. CDR3 sequence: CAIRAQGREETQYF. The CDR3, as DNA: TGTGCCATCAGAGCACAGGGGCGAGAAGAGACCCAGTACTTC.